This passage covers 2 T cell receptor beta chains from one sample sequenced in a study of shared clonotypes between healthy human individuals. Measured with immunoSEQ multiplex PCR; TCRdb has only the in-frame clones, and not every one. The table has approximately 2.5 million clones, more than 90% seen once. The sample comprised naive CD4+ T cells sorted from blood. Described subset: CD45RA+ positively selected. The receptors here all came from a man younger than 35 in good health.

The sample holds a few counts of this clone. The chain combines TRBV2 with TRBJ1-1; TRBD1 might be the D (6 bases). Trimming stripped 8 bases from V and 4 bases from J, with 14 bases between. Germline assignment: CDR1 SNHLY and CDR2 FYNNEI. This CDR3 has 13 residues. The CDR3: CASVPTGFTEAFF. CDR3 nucleotides: TGTGCCAGCGTCCCCACAGGGTTCACTGAAGCTTTCTTT.

This clone was found once. This chain uses TRBV7-2 with TRBJ2-7, with TRBD1 matching over 9 bases. CDR1 and CDR2 (germline): SGHTA, FQGNSA. V lost 4 bases to trimming and J lost 3 bases; unmatched junction nucleotides: 7. CDR3 length: 15 residues. The CDR3 region is CASSYSGQGFYEQYF. The CDR3 DNA is TGTGCCAGCAGCTACAGCGGACAGGGGTTCTACGAGCAGTACTTC. The variable domain in full, with the rest retrieved from reference TRBV7-2 and TRBJ2-7, is GAGVSQSPSNKVTEKGKDVELRCDPISGHTALYWYRQSLGQGLEFLIYFQGNSAPDKSGLPSDRFSAERTGGSVSTLTIQRTQQEDSAVYLCASSYSGQGFYEQYFGPGTRLTVT.